This paragraph reports one TCR beta chain. What it recognizes is unknown. There are 14 residues in the CDR3. Trimming removed 7 bases at V and 12 bases at J, with 25 bases between. Germline lookup yields CDR1 SNHLY and CDR2 FYNNEI. CD45RO-negative cells were positively selected for CCR7, leaving out terminally differentiated effector memory CD45RA+ cells. Everyone who donated was a Caucasian adult who lived in Nashville, Tennessee. This sample is drawn from a study of shared clonotypes between healthy human individuals. Study outcomes and limitations: Since donors were few, the genetic and exposure-history diversity represented was limited. Relative to memory subsets, naive subsets generally showed larger estimated richness.

Genomic DNA per cell subset filled all wells of several immunoSEQ plates. Here immunoSEQ multiplex PCR was the method, and the copy in TCRdb shows in-frame clones only, minus some. Of over 2 million clones listed, 85% to 95% are singletons. The V gene is TRBV2, the J gene TRBJ2-7; D uncertain. The clonotype comes from a man aged 18 to 29 in good health. Material for sequencing was naive CD8+ T cells sorted from blood. CDR3 bases: TGTGCCAGCACCGAAGATCTAGGGCCCGGGTATGCGTACTTC. Amino acids: CASTEDLGPGYAYF.